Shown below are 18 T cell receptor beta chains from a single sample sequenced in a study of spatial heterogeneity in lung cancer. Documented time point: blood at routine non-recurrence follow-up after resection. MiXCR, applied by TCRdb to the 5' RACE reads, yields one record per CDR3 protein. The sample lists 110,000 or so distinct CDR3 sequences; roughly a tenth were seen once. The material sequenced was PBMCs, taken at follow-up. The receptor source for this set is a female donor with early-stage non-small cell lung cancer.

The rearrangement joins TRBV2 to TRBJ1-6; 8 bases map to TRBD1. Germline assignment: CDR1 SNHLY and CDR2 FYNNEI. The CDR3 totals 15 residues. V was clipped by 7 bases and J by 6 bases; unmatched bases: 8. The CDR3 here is CASNRQGMGNSPLHF. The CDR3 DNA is TGTGCCAGCAACCGACAGGGGATGGGTAATTCACCCCTCCACTTT.

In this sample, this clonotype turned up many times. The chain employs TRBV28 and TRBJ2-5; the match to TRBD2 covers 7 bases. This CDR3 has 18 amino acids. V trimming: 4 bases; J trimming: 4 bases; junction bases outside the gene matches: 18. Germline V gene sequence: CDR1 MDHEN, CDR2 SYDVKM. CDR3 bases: TGTGCCAGCAGTTCAGACTTTGGGGGGAGGGAGAGGAGAGAGACCCAGTACTTC. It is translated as CASSSDFGGRERRETQYF.

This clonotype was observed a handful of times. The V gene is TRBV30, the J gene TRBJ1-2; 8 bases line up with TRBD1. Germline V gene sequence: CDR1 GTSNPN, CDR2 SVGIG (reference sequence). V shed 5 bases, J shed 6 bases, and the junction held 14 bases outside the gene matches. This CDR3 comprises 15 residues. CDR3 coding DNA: TGTGCCTGGGGCAACTGGACAGGGCGCAAGGATGGCTACACCTTC. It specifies CAWGNWTGRKDGYTF.

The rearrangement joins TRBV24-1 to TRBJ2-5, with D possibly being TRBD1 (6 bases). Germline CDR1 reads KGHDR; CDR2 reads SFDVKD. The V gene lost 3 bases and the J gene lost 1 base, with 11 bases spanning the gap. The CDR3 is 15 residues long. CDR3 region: CATSDNGQIQETQYF. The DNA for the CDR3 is TGTGCCACCAGTGATAACGGACAGATCCAAGAGACCCAGTACTTC.

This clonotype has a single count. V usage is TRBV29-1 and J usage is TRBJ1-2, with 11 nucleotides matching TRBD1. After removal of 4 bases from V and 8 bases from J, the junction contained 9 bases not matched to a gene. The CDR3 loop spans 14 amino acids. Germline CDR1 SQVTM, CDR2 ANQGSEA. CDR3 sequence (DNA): TGCAGCGTTGGACGTGGACAGGGGGCGTTCGGCTACACCTTC. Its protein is CSVGRGQGAFGYTF.

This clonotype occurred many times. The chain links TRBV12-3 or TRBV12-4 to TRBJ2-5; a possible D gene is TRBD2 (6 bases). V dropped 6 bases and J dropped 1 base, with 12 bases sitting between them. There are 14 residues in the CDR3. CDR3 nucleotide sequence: TGTGCCAGCAGCCGGACTATGCGCCAAGAGACCCAGTACTTC. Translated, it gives CASSRTMRQETQYF.

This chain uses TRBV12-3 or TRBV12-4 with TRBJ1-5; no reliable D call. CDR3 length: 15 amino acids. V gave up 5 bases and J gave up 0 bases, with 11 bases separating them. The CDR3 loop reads CASSEIDGSNQPQHF. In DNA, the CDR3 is TGTGCCAGCAGTGAAATAGATGGTAGCAATCAGCCCCAGCATTTT.

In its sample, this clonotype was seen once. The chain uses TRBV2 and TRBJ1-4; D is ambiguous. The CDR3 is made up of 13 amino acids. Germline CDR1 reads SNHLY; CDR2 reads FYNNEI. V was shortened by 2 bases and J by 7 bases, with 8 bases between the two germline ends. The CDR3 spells CASSEKFFEKLFF. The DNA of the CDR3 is TGTGCCAGCAGTGAAAAGTTTTTTGAAAAACTGTTTTTT.

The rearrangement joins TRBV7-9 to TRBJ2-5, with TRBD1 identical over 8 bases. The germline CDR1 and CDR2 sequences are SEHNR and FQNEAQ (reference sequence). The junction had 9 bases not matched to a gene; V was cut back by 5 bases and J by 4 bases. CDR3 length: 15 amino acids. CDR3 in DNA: TGTGCCAGCAGCCCCCTGGGACAGGAGGGAGAGACCCAGTACTTC. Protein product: CASSPLGQEGETQYF. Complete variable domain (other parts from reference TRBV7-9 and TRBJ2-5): DTGVSQNPRHKITKRGQNVTFRCDPISEHNRLYWYRQTLGQGPEFLTYFQNEAQLEKSRLLSDRFSAERPKGSFSTLEIQRTEQGDSAMYLCASSPLGQEGETQYFGPGTRLLVL.

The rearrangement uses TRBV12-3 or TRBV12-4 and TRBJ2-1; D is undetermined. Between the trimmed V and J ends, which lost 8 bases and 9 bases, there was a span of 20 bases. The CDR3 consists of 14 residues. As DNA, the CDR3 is TGTGCCAGCCGCGGAGAGCTACTACGGGTTGAGCAGTTCTTC. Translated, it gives CASRGELLRVEQFF.

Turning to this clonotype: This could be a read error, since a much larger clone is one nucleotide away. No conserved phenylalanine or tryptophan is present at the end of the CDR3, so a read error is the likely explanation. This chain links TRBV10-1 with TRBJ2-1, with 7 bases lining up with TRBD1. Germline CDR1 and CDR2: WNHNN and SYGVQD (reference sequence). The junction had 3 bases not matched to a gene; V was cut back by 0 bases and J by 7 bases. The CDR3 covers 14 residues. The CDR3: CASSESNRGNEQFI. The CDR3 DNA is TGCGCCAGCAGTGAGTCGAACAGGGGAAATGAGCAGTTCATC.

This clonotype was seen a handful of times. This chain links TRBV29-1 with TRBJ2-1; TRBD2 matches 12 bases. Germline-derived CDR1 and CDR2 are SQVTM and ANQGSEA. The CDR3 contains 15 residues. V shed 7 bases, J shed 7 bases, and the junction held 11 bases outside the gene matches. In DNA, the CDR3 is TGCAGCGCGTCTTACCTAGCGGGAGGGCCAAATGAGCAGTTCTTC. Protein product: CSASYLAGGPNEQFF.

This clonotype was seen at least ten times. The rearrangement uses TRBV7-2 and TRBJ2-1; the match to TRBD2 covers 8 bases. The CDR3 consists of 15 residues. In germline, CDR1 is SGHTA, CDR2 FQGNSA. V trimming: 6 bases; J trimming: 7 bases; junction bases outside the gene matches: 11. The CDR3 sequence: CASSPYREGRNEQFF. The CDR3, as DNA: TGTGCCAGCAGTCCCTACCGGGAGGGGCGGAATGAGCAGTTCTTC.

CDR3 in amino acids: CASSPRTGYEQFF. As DNA, the CDR3 is TGCGCCAGCAGCCCAAGAACAGGGTATGAGCAGTTCTTC. The V call is TRBV5-1, the J call TRBJ2-1; D might be TRBD1 (6 bases). This CDR3 contains 13 residues. V was clipped by 4 bases and J by 8 bases, with 13 bases between them. Germline V gene data show CDR1 as SGHRS and CDR2 as YFSETQ.

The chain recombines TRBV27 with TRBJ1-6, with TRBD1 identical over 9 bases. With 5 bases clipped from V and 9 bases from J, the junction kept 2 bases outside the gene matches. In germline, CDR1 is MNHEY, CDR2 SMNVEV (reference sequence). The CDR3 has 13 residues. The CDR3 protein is CASSAGQGSPLHF. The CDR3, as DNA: TGTGCCAGCAGTGCGGGACAGGGTTCACCCCTCCACTTT.

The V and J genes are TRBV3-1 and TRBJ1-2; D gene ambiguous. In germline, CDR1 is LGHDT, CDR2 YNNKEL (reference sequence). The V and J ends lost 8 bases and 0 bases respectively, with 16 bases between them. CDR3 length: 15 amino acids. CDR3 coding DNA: TGTGCCAGCGGTCAGTTAAGTTGGCCTAACTATGGCTACACCTTC. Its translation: CASGQLSWPNYGYTF.

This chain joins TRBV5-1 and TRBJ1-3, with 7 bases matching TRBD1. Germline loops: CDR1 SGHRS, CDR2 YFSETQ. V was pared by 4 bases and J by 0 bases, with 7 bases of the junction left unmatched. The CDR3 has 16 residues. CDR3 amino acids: CASSGAGQTSGNTIYF. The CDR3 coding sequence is TGCGCCAGCAGCGGAGCGGGACAGACCTCTGGAAACACCATATATTTT.

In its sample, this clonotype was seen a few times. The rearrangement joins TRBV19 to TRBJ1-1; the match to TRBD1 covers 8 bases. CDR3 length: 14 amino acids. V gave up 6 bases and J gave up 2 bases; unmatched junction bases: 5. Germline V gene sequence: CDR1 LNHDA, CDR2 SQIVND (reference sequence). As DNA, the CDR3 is TGTGCCAGTAGGCGACAGGGGTATAACACTGAAGCTTTCTTT. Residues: CASRRQGYNTEAFF.